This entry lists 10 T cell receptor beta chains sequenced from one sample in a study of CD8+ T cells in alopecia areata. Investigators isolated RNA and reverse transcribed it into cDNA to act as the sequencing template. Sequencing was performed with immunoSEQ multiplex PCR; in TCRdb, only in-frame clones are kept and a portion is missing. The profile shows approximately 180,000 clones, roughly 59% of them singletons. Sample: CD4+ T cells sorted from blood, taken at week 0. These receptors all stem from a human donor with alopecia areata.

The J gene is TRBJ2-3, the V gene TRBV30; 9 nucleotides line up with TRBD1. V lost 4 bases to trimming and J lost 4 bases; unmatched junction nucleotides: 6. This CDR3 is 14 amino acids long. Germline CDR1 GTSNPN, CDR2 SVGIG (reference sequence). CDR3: CAWTTGGRADTQYF. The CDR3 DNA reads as TGTGCCTGGACCACAGGGGGCCGAGCAGATACGCAGTATTTT.

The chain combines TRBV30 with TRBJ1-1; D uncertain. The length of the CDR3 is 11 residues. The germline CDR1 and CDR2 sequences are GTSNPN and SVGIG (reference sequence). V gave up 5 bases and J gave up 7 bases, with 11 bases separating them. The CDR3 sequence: CAWDSSSEAFF. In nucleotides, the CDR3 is TGTGCCTGGGACTCCAGTAGTGAAGCTTTCTTT.

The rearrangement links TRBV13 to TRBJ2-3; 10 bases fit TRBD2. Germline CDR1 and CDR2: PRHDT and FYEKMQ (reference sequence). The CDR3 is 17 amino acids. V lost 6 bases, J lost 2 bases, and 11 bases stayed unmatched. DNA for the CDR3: TGTGCCAGCAGTCCGTTTCTAGCGGGGGACCTCACAGATACGCAGTATTTT. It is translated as CASSPFLAGDLTDTQYF.

DNA for the CDR3: TGTGCCAGCAGTGTAGGCAAGCGGGGGCGCTACTACAATGAGCAGTTCTTC. Translation: CASSVGKRGRYYNEQFF. This chain connects TRBV2 to TRBJ2-1, with 8 bases identical to TRBD2. CDR3 size: 17 residues. V was pared by 4 bases and J by 3 bases, with 11 bases of the junction left unmatched. The germline V gene encodes CDR1 SNHLY and CDR2 FYNNEI.

As DNA, the CDR3 is TGTGCCAGCAGACGTCTAACCTACGAGCAGTACTTC. This translates into CASRRLTYEQYF. The V gene is TRBV25-1, the J gene TRBJ2-7; D uncertain. V lost 6 bases, J lost 2 bases, and 8 bases lay in between. Per germline, CDR1 MGHDK and CDR2 SYGVNS. The CDR3 runs 12 residues.

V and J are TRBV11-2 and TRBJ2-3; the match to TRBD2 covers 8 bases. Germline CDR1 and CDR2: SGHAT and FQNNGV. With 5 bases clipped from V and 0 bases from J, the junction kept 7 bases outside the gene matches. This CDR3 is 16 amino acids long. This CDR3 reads CASSRSSGVSTDTQYF. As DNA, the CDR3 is TGTGCCAGCAGCCGTAGTAGCGGGGTTAGCACAGATACGCAGTATTTT.

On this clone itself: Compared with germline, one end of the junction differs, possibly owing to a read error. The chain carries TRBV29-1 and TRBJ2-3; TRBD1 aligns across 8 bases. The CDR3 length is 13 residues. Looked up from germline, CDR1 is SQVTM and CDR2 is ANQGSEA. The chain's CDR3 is CSVDQGALPTRAF. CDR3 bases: TGCAGCGTAGATCAGGGGGCGCTTCCAACAAGGGCTTTT.

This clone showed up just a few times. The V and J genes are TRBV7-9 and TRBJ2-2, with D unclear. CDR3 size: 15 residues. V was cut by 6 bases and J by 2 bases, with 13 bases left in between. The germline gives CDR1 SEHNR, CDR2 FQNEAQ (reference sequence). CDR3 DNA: TGTGCCAGCAGACCTAAGACAATCAACACCGGGGAGCTGTTTTTT. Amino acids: CASRPKTINTGELFF.

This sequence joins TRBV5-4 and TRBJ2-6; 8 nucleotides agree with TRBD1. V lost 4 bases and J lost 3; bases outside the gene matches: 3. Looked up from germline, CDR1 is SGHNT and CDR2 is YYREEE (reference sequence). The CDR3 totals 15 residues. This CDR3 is CASSPGGNGANVLTF. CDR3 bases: TGTGCCAGCAGCCCAGGGGGCAATGGGGCCAACGTCCTGACTTTC.

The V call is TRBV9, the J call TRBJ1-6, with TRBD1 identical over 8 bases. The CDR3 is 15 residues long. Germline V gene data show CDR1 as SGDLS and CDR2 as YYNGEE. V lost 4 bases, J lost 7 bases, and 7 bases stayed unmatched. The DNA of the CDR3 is TGTGCCAGCAGCCCAACAGGGGGTGAAAATTCACCCCTCCACTTT. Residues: CASSPTGGENSPLHF.